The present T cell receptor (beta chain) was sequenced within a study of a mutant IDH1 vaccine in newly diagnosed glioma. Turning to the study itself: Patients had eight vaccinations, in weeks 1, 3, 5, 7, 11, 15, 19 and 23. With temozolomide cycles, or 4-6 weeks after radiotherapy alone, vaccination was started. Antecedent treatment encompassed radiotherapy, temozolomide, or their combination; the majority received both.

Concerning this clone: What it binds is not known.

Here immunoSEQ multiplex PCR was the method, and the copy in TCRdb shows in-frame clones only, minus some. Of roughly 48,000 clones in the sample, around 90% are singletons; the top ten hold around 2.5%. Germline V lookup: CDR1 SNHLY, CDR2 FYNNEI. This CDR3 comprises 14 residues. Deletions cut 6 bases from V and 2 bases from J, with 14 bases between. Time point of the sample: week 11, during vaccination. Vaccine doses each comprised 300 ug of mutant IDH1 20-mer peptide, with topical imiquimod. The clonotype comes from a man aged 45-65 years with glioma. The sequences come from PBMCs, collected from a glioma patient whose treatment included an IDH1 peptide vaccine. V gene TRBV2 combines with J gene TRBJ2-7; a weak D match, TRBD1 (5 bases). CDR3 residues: CASRPTVLTYEQYF. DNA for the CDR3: TGTGCCAGCAGGCCGACAGTACTAACCTACGAGCAGTACTTC.